This T cell receptor beta chain originates from a study of blood T cell repertoires in COVID-19 (dated by TCRdb to the early 2020s). Context from the whole study: Samples covering the acute and convalescent phases of COVID-19 were provided by collaborators in the United States, Italy and Spain. Where available, HLA class I and class II types were obtained from metadata supplied by the sample provider rather than from assay-based typing. The samples were drawn from two sources: the first 160 participants of the ongoing ImmuneRACE study, and fewer than 1,500 subjects contributed by 6 global collaborators. The material from the prospective study consisted of cDNA or gDNA derived from T cells, B-cell-depleted T cells, or PBMCs. The sample metadata nearly always contained a de-identified subject ID, COVID-19 status, age in years and sex. Subjects who had been exposed to COVID-19, were actively infected with it, or had recovered from it provided the deeply sampled blood TCRbeta repertoires that made up the dataset. A freely available public database, intended as a resource for researchers studying the immune response to SARS-CoV-2, is where the repertoires were released.

At one collaborating source in Seattle, patients were enrolled during active infection and were followed longitudinally through the course of disease. Collaborating institutions collected whole blood in K2EDTA tubes following their own protocols. For TCRbeta analysis, collaborators shipped samples in one of three forms: frozen whole blood, isolated PBMCs, or DNA extracted from either of those sample types. The CDR3 runs 15 amino acids, cysteine and phenylalanine included. Only the CDR3 DNA is retained, 45 bases long and in frame from the first base. The germline V gene yields SNHLY for CDR1 and FYNNEI for CDR2. Unmatched junction bases come to 2, with V trimmed by 5 bases and J by 0 bases. Points on this clone: The antigen it binds to is not known. No much larger clonotype is one base removed from it; base qualities were not supplied.

TCRbeta CDR3 regions were amplified from genomic DNA using the immunoSEQ Assay, a bias-controlled multiplex PCR. On the study's bioinformatics: Nucleated cell counts per sample were estimated from amplification of reference gene primers within the assay. Sequence reads were collapsed and filtered to measure the absolute abundance of every unique TCRbeta CDR3 rearrangement. Productive Simpson clonality was computed per sample as the square root of Simpson's diversity index over productive rearrangements. In its TCRdb copy, this immuneACCESS table keeps in-frame sequences only and misses some clones. Where compared with another copy, unresolved V genes explain less than half of these, and the others have no known cause. V, J and clone size derive from that table, while D and trimming were established from the DNA sequence. This sample lists some 130,000 clones; around 89% were detected once. Together, the top ten hold about 4.1% of the sample.

Beyond this particular receptor, the publication reports: The amount of clinical and demographic metadata varied by source and participant and was provided uncurated.

What was sequenced was peripheral blood. The clonotype comes from a man aged 60-69 years with COVID-19, enrolled during active disease. The rearranged segments are TRBV2 and TRBJ2-1; TRBD2 aligns with 9 central bases. The CDR3 in this case is CASSQRGASYNEQFF. The bases read TGTGCCAGCAGTCAGCGGGGGGCCTCCTACAATGAGCAGTTCTTC.